These T cell receptor beta chains were read from a single sample in a study of shared clonotypes between healthy human individuals. The data were produced by immunoSEQ multiplex PCR, yet TCRdb's version contains in-frame clones alone and is incomplete. The table shows roughly 2.1 million clones, with about 92% occurring only once. Material: naive CD8+ T cells from PBMCs. The receptors stem from a man aged 18 to 35 in good health. Some clones in this sample may be carry-over from other donors' samples. The CDR3 runs from the conserved cysteine through the conserved F or W. Each record gives: J gene, CDR3 length, V gene, CDR3 protein.

>TRBJ2-1|15|TRBV9
CASSVRGGNYNEQFF
>TRBJ2-5|15|TRBV7-3
CASSYRDRGLETQYF
>TRBJ2-2|14|TRBV10-2
CASGPGTVTGELFF
>TRBJ2-5|15|TRBV5-5
CASSYYRDPGETQYF
>TRBJ1-2|14|TRBV11-1
CASSYRESGYGYTF
>TRBJ1-4|12|TRBV6-1
CASWGLNEKLFF
>TRBJ1-5|14|TRBV19
CASSIRDSNQPQHF
>TRBJ2-7|13|TRBV11-3
CASSFGRTYEQYF
>TRBJ2-7|14|TRBV5-6
CASSRSGRSYEQYF
>TRBJ1-1|14|TRBV19
CASRTGGVGTEAFF
>TRBJ2-2|13|TRBV18
CASPGQVAGELFF
>TRBJ2-4|14|TRBV30
CAWSPLAGQNIQYF
>TRBJ2-6|14|TRBV5-6
CASSGDSGANVLTF
>TRBJ2-2|16|TRBV9
CASSVAGGEGFGELFF
>TRBJ2-4|13|TRBV6-1
CASSEEWINIQYF
>TRBJ2-7|15|TRBV28
CASRARGRASYEQYF
>TRBJ2-5|15|TRBV19
CASSSRQGEGETQYF
>TRBJ1-5|15|TRBV29-1
CSVSPAGGNNQPQHF
>TRBJ2-7|13|TRBV7-9
CASRGGLTYEQYF
>TRBJ1-1|11|TRBV6-1
CASRVDTEAFF